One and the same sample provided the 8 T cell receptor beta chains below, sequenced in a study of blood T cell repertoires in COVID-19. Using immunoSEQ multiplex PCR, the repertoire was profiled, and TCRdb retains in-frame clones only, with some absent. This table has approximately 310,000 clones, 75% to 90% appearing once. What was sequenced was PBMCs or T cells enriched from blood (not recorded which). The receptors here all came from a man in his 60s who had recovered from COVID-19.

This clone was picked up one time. This CDR3 reads CSVQTPYPGDTNYGYTF. DNA for the CDR3: TGCAGCGTTCAAACCCCCTACCCAGGTGATACGAACTATGGCTACACCTTC. The chain is built from TRBV29-1 and TRBJ1-2; D is unclear. The V end was cut by 5 bases, the J end by 2 bases, with 24 bases between. The CDR3 runs 17 residues. Per the germline V gene, CDR1 is SQVTM and CDR2 is ANQGSEA.

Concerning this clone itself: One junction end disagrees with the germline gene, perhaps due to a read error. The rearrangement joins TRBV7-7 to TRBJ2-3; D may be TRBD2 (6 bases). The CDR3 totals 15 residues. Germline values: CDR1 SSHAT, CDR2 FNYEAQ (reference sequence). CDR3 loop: CASSFGGGPTDTQYF. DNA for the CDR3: TGTGCTAGCAGCTTCGGGGGAGGCCCCACAGATACGCAGTATTTT.

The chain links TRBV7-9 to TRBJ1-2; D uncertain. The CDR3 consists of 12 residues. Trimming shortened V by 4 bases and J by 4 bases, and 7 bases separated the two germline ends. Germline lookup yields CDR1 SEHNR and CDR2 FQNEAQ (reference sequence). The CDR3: CASSSRGYGYTF. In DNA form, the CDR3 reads TGTGCCAGCAGCTCCCGGGGCTATGGCTACACCTTC.

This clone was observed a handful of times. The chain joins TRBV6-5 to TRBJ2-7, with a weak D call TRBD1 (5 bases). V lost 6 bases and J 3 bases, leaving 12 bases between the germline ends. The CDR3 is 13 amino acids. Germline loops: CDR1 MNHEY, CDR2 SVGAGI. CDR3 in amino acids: CASSSTVYYEQYF. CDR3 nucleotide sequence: TGTGCCAGCAGCTCGACAGTATACTACGAGCAGTACTTC.

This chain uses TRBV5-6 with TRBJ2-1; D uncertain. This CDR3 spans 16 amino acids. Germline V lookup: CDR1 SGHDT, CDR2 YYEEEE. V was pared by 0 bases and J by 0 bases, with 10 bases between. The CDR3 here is CASSLEVGSSYNEQFF. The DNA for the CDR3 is TGTGCCAGCAGCTTGGAAGTGGGCAGCTCCTACAATGAGCAGTTCTTC. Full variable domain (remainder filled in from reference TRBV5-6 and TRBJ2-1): DAGVTQSPTHLIKTRGQQVTLRCSPKSGHDTVSWYQQALGQGPQFIFQYYEEEERQRGNFPDRFSGHQFPNYSSELNVNALLLGDSALYLCASSLEVGSSYNEQFFGPGTRLTVL.

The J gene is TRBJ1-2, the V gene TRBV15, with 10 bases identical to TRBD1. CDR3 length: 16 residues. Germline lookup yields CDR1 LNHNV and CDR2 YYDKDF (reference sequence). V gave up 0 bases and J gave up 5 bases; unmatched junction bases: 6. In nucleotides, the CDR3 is TGTGCCACCAGCAGAGATCAGACAGGGGGCGGTTATGGCTACACCTTC. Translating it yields CATSRDQTGGGYGYTF.

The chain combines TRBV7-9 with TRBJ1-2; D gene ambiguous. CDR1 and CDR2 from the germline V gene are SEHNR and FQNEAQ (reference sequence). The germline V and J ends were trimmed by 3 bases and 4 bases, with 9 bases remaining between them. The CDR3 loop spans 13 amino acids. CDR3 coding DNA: TGTGCCAGCAGCTTTGCGAGAAGCTATGGCTACACCTTC. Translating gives CASSFARSYGYTF.

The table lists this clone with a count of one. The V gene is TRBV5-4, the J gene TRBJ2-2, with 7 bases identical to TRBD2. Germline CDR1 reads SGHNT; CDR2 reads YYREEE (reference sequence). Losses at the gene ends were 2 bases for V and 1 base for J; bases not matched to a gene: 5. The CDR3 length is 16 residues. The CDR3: CASSLSPSGNTGELFF. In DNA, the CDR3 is TGTGCCAGCAGCTTAAGCCCTAGCGGGAACACCGGGGAGCTGTTTTTT.